A single sample gave rise to the 17 T cell receptor beta chains below, sequenced in a study of T cell responses to AZD1222 COVID-19 vaccine. Produced via immunoSEQ multiplex PCR; TCRdb's table is partial and in-frame only. The sample lists fewer than 50,000 clones; approximately 80% were seen once. Material: peripheral blood, obtained on day 0 of AZD1222 vaccination. The receptors here all came from an adult in good health.

The table lists this clone with a few counts. This chain's CDR3 is CASSTTGTGNLFGSYNEQFF. The CDR3 DNA sequence: TGTGCCAGCTCCACCACCGGGACAGGGAACCTGTTCGGTTCCTACAATGAGCAGTTCTTC. V usage is TRBV18 and J usage is TRBJ2-1; 9 nucleotides align to TRBD1. Germline assignment: CDR1 KGHSH and CDR2 LQKENI. The CDR3 totals 20 residues. J was trimmed by 1 base and V by 6 bases; bases with no gene match: 19.

V usage is TRBV3-1 (or the pseudogene TRBV3-2) and J usage is TRBJ2-7; D is undetermined. CDR3 length equals 12 residues. The germline V and J ends were trimmed by 5 bases and 4 bases, with 9 bases remaining between them. Germline assignment: CDR1 LGHDT and CDR2 YNNKEL (reference sequence). The CDR3 DNA sequence: TGTGCCAGCAGCTACAGTTGGTACGAGCAGTACTTC. It specifies CASSYSWYEQYF.

This clone came up a few times. V usage is TRBV9 and J usage is TRBJ1-2, with TRBD1 identical over 9 bases. Per germline, CDR1 SGDLS and CDR2 YYNGEE. The CDR3 is 13 amino acids. Trimming at V came to 0 bases and at J to 11 bases, leaving 5 bases not matched to a gene. CDR3 in amino acids: CASSVEGQGTYTF. Written as DNA, the CDR3 is TGTGCCAGCAGCGTAGAGGGACAGGGTACTTACACCTTC.

This clone appeared once. The genes are TRBV2 and TRBJ2-1; 7 bases line up with TRBD2. Germline lookup yields CDR1 SNHLY and CDR2 FYNNEI. The CDR3 extends over 12 amino acids. V dropped 8 bases and J dropped 7; count of bases not matched to a gene: 5. The DNA of the CDR3 is TGTGCCAGCGCCTTGGGGGGGAATGAGCAGTTCTTC. This codes for CASALGGNEQFF.

V gene TRBV4-2 combines with J gene TRBJ2-2; TRBD2 agrees at 9 bases. V gave up 0 bases and J gave up 6 bases; unmatched junction bases: 11. This CDR3 has 18 residues. Germline CDR1 is LGHNA and CDR2 is YNFKEQ. The CDR3 loop reads CASSQDLLSGRRAGELFF. DNA of the CDR3: TGTGCCAGCAGCCAAGATCTTCTTAGCGGGAGAAGGGCCGGGGAGCTGTTTTTT.

This clone showed up just a few times. This chain connects TRBV18 to TRBJ1-1; tentatively, D is TRBD1 (5 bases). CDR1 and CDR2 (germline): KGHSH, LQKENI. Trimming cost V 3 bases and J 4 bases, with 18 bases left between them. The CDR3 has 16 residues. CDR3: CASSPGEVTEGTEAFF. The CDR3, as DNA: TGTGCCAGCTCACCGGGGGAAGTTACTGAGGGCACTGAAGCTTTCTTT.

The chain is built from TRBV7-9 and TRBJ1-5, with D unresolved. CDR3 length equals 14 residues. Germline CDR1 and CDR2: SEHNR and FQNEAQ (reference sequence). The V end was cut by 3 bases, the J end by 4 bases, with 10 bases between. This CDR3 is CASSFEGMNQPQHF. As DNA, the CDR3 is TGTGCCAGCAGCTTTGAGGGTATGAATCAGCCCCAGCATTTT.

This clone was counted only a few times. A read error may produce the germline difference seen at one junction end. V and J are TRBV6-5 and TRBJ1-6; D gene uncertain. This CDR3 contains 13 residues. Germline-derived CDR1 and CDR2 are MNHEY and SVGAGI. The CDR3 nucleotides are TGTGCCTGCAGGAGCTCCTATAATTCACCCCTCCACTTT. Translation gives CACRSSYNSPLHF.

The CDR3 DNA reads TGCGCCAGCAGCCCCTCGGGGGCATCTAATGAAAAACTGTTTTTT. Its translation is CASSPSGASNEKLFF. This chain uses TRBV5-1 with TRBJ1-4; possibly TRBD1 for D (6 bases). The CDR3 has 15 amino acids. Per the germline V gene, CDR1 is SGHRS and CDR2 is YFSETQ. V lost 4 bases and J lost 3, with 13 bases in between.

This rearrangement joins TRBV18 to TRBJ2-7, with D tentatively TRBD1 or TRBD2 (5 bases each). The V and J ends lost 6 bases and 3 bases respectively, with 21 bases between them. Germline lookup yields CDR1 KGHSH and CDR2 LQKENI. The CDR3 is 16 residues long. The CDR3 protein is CASSPSGAGTFYEQYF. The CDR3 coding sequence is TGTGCCAGCTCCCCGAGTGGGGCAGGGACCTTCTACGAGCAGTACTTC.

The V and J genes are TRBV7-2 and TRBJ2-7, with 8 bases that match TRBD1. Germline CDR1 SGHTA, CDR2 FQGNSA. Trimming took 0 bases from V and 6 from J; bases not matched to a gene: 10. CDR3 length equals 16 residues. CDR3 loop: CASSLALIGQGTEQYF. The CDR3 DNA reads TGTGCCAGCAGCTTAGCCCTCATAGGACAGGGAACCGAGCAGTACTTC.

This clone was seen more than once but under ten times. The chain joins TRBV7-9 to TRBJ1-5; 10 bases are shared with TRBD1. This CDR3 contains 19 residues. The germline V gene has CDR1 SEHNR and CDR2 FQNEAQ (reference sequence). V shed 5 bases, J shed 2 bases, and the junction held 15 bases outside the gene matches. CDR3 residues: CASSGPGQGIAGGNQPQHF. CDR3 coding DNA: TGTGCCAGCAGCGGTCCGGGACAGGGGATTGCGGGGGGCAATCAGCCCCAGCATTTT.

The chain uses TRBV6-5 and TRBJ1-1, with D possibly matching TRBD1 (5 bases). CDR1 and CDR2 (germline): MNHEY, SVGAGI. This CDR3 has 14 amino acids. The germline V and J ends were trimmed by 7 bases and 10 bases, with 22 bases remaining between them. The CDR3 sequence: CASNWGPHTEGAFF. Here the CDR3 DNA reads TGTGCCAGCAATTGGGGACCGCACACTGAAGGAGCTTTCTTT.

The chain joins TRBV6-1 to TRBJ2-7; TRBD2 aligns across 8 bases. Germline CDR1 is MNHNS and CDR2 is SASEGT. This CDR3 region has 15 residues. The junction had 7 bases not matched to a gene; V was cut back by 0 bases and J by 6 bases. In DNA, the CDR3 is TGTGCCAGCAGTGAAGCCCTTGGCGGGGGGCGCGAGCAGTACGTC. This sequence encodes CASSEALGGGREQYV.

V usage is TRBV10-1 and J usage is TRBJ2-2; D possibly corresponds to TRBD1 (7 bases). The CDR3 is made up of 17 amino acids. From germline, CDR1 is WNHNN and CDR2 SYGVQD (reference sequence). Trimming cost V 6 bases and J 0 bases, with 17 bases left between them. The CDR3 here is CASSGSAGTANTGELFF. Written as DNA, the CDR3 is TGCGCCAGCAGCGGATCGGCGGGGACAGCGAACACCGGGGAGCTGTTTTTT.

This clone was observed a handful of times. The chain employs TRBV28 and TRBJ1-1; perhaps TRBD1 as D (6 bases). Trimming left V 3 bases short and J 11 bases short, with 10 bases between. This CDR3 is built from 11 residues. From germline, CDR1 is MDHEN and CDR2 SYDVKM. Here the CDR3 reads CASSFVGAAFF. Here the CDR3 DNA reads TGTGCCAGCAGTTTCGTGGGGGCGGCTTTCTTT.

V usage is TRBV2 and J usage is TRBJ2-2, with D possibly being TRBD1 (5 bases). CDR1 and CDR2 from the germline V gene are SNHLY and FYNNEI. V gave up 11 bases and J gave up 4 bases, with 17 bases separating them. CDR3 size: 14 residues. The CDR3 is CASADSLRTGELFF. DNA of the CDR3: TGTGCCTCAGCTGACAGCCTCCGCACCGGGGAGCTGTTTTTT.